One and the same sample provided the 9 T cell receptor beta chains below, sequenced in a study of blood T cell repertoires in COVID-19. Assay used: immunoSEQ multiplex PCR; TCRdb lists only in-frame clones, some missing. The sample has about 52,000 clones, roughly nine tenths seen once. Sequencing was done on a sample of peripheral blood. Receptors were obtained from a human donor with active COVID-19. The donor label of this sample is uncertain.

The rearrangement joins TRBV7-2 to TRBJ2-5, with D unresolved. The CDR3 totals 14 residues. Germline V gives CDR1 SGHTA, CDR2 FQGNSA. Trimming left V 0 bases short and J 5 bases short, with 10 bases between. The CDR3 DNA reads TGTGCCAGCAGCTTAGCGGGCAGCAGGGAGACCCAGTACTTC. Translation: CASSLAGSRETQYF.

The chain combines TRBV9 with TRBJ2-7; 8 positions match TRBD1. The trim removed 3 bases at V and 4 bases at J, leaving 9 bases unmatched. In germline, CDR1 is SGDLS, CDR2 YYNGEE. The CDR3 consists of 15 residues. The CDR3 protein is CASSAGQGLGYEQYF. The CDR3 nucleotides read TGTGCCAGCAGCGCCGGACAGGGCTTAGGTTACGAGCAGTACTTC. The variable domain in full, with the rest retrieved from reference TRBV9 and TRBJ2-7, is DSGVTQTPKHLITATGQRVTLRCSPRSGDLSVYWYQQSLDQGLQFLIQYYNGEERAKGNILERFSAQQFPDLHSELNLSSLELGDSALYFCASSAGQGLGYEQYFGPGTRLTVT.

CDR3 sequence reads: CASSLTGTGSSYEQYF. DNA for the CDR3: TGTGCCAGCAGCTTAACCGGGACAGGAAGTTCCTACGAGCAGTACTTC. The V gene is TRBV5-5, the J gene TRBJ2-7, with 8 nucleotides matching TRBD1. The V gene end was trimmed by 2 bases and the J gene end by 1 base; junction bases not matched to a gene: 8. The CDR3 contains 16 residues. Germline V gene sequence: CDR1 SGHKS, CDR2 YYEKEE (reference sequence).

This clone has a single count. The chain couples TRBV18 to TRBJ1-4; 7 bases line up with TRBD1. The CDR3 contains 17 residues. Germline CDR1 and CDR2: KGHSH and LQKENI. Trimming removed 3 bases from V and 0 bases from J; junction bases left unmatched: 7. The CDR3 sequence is CASSPTGQPSTNEKLFF. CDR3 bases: TGTGCCAGCTCACCGACGGGACAGCCATCAACTAATGAAAAACTGTTTTTT.

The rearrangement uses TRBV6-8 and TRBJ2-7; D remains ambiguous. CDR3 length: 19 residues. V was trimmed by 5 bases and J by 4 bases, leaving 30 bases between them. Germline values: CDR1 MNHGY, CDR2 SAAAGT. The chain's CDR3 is CASSPEESDQSLANYEQYF. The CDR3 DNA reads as TGTGCCAGCAGTCCCGAGGAGTCCGATCAATCCCTCGCGAATTACGAGCAGTACTTC.

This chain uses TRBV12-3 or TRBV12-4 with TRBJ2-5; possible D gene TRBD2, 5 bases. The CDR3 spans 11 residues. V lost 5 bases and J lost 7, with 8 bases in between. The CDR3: CASSLSGTQYF. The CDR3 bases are TGTGCCAGCAGTCTAAGCGGGACCCAGTACTTC.

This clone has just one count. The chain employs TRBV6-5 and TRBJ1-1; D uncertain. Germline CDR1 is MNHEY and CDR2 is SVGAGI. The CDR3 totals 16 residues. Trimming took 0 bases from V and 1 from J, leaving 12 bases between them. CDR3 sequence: CASSYSWNAANTEAFF. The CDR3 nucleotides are TGTGCCAGCAGTTACTCGTGGAACGCGGCGAACACTGAAGCTTTCTTT.

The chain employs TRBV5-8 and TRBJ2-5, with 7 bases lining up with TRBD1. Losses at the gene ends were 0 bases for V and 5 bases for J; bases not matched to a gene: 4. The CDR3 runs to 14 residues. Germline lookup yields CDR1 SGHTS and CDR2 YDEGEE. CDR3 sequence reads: CASSLDRGSETQYF. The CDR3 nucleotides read TGTGCCAGCAGCTTGGACAGGGGAAGTGAGACCCAGTACTTC.

The CDR3 DNA reads TGTGCCAGCAGCTTAGTCCAGGGATTTGATATCGACAAGCAGTACTTC. Its protein is CASSLVQGFDIDKQYF. The rearrangement uses TRBV7-9 and TRBJ2-7; D perhaps matches TRBD1 (5 bases). Germline loops: CDR1 SEHNR, CDR2 FQNEAQ (reference sequence). The V gene lost 1 base and the J gene lost 8 bases, with 21 bases spanning the gap. This CDR3 has 16 amino acids.